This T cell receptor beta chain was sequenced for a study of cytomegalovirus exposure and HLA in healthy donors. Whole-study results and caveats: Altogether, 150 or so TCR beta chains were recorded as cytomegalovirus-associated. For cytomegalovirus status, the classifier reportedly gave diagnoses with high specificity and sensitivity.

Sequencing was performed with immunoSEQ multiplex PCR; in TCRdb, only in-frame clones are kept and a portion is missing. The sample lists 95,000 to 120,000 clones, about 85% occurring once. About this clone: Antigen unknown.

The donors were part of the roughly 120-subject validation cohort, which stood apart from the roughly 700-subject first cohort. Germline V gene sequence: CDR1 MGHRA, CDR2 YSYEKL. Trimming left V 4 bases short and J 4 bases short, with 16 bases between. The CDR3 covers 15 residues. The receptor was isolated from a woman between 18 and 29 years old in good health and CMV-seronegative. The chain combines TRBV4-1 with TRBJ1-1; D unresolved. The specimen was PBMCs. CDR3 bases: TGCGCCAGCAGCCCGTCTCCGTCGGGAGGCACTGAAGCTTTCTTT. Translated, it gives CASSPSPSGGTEAFF.